This is a list of T cell receptor beta chains from one sample in a study of vaccination and CD4 T cells after COVID-19. One entry per CDR3 protein results from TCRdb running MiXCR on the PCR reads. The table shows some 15,000 distinct CDR3 sequences, with approximately 53% occurring only once. These receptors lack a known antigen. The sample consisted of CD4+ T cells from blood, cultured in vitro. These receptors originate from a human donor who had recovered from COVID-19. The CDR3 runs from the conserved cysteine through the conserved F or W. Fields, in order: D gene, V gene, clone size, J gene, CDR3 protein, CDR3 DNA. A D gene is named only where the DNA matches it firmly. A row's size may be missing; if present it is once, few, many or a size class.

>NA|TRBV9|few|TRBJ2-5
CASSVGRGGETQYF
TGTGCCAGCAGCGTAGGGAGGGGGGGGGAGACCCAGTACTTC
>TRBD1|TRBV7-9|few|TRBJ1-2
CASSSPGQGIGYTF
TGTGCCAGCAGCTCTCCGGGACAGGGGATTGGCTACACCTTC
>NA|TRBV7-9|few|TRBJ1-6
CASSSDSLTNNSPLHF
TGTGCCAGCAGTTCCGACAGCCTGACGAATAATTCACCCCTCCACTTT
>TRBD2|TRBV5-1|NA|TRBJ2-7
CASSFVAGAGAHEQYF
TGCGCCAGCAGCTTCGTTGCGGGAGCGGGAGCCCACGAGCAGTACTTC
>NA|TRBV5-1|few|TRBJ1-1
CASSPREFTEAFF
TGCGCCAGCAGCCCCCGGGAGTTCACTGAAGCTTTCTTT
>NA|TRBV28|NA|TRBJ2-5
CASSLFVRGDQETQYF
TGTGCCAGCAGTTTATTCGTCAGGGGGGACCAAGAGACCCAGTACTTC
>NA|TRBV27|NA|TRBJ2-1
CASSLSFWPGREYNEQFF
TGTGCCAGCAGTTTATCGTTTTGGCCAGGGAGAGAATACAATGAGCAGTTCTTC
>NA|TRBV28|NA|TRBJ1-4
CASSLFSSPAPRKLFF
TGTGCCAGCAGTTTATTTTCCTCCCCGGCCCCCAGAAAACTGTTTTTT
>NA|TRBV10-3|NA|TRBJ1-5
CAISGDTNQPQHF
TGTGCCATCAGTGGGGACACCAATCAGCCCCAGCATTTT
>NA|TRBV20-1|NA|TRBJ2-1
CSATLSALRGDEQFF
TGCAGTGCTACCTTAAGCGCCCTTCGAGGGGATGAGCAGTTCTTC
>NA|TRBV28|NA|TRBJ1-5
CASSKQVFGPQHF
TGTGCCAGCAGTAAACAGGTCTTCGGGCCCCAGCATTTT
>TRBD2|TRBV6-2/TRBV6-3|NA|TRBJ2-3
CASRGTSADTQYF
TGTGCCAGCAGAGGGACTAGCGCCGATACGCAGTATTTT
>TRBD1|TRBV20-1|few|TRBJ2-2
CSAPTGAGTGELFF
TGCAGTGCACCAACAGGGGCCGGCACCGGGGAGCTGTTTTTT
>NA|TRBV20-1|NA|TRBJ1-1
CSARVWASTEAFF
TGCAGTGCTAGAGTGTGGGCTAGCACTGAAGCTTTCTTT
>TRBD2|TRBV5-1|NA|TRBJ2-5
CASSWTSGRVVKTQYF
TGCGCCAGCAGCTGGACTAGCGGGAGGGTCGTGAAGACCCAGTACTTC
>NA|TRBV2|NA|TRBJ1-5
CASSEGRTGQPQHF
TGTGCCAGCAGTGAAGGGAGGACGGGTCAGCCCCAGCATTTT
>TRBD2|TRBV6-4|NA|TRBJ2-3
CASSASGTDTQYF
TGTGCCAGCAGTGCTAGCGGGACAGATACGCAGTATTTT